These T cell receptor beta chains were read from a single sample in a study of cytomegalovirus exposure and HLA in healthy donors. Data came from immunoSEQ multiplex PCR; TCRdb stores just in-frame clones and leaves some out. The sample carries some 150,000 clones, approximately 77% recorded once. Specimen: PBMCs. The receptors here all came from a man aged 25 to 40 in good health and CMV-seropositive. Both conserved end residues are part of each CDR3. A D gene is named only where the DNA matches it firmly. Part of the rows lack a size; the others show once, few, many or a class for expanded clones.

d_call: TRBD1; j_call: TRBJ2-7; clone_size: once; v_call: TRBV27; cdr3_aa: CASSLVGQGYSYEQYF; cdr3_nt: TGTGCCAGCAGTTTAGTAGGACAGGGCTACTCCTACGAGCAGTACTTC
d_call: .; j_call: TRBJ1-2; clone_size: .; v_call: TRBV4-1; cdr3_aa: CASSQEASSLNYGYTF; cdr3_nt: TGCGCCAGCAGCCAAGAGGCATCCTCCCTTAACTATGGCTACACCTTC
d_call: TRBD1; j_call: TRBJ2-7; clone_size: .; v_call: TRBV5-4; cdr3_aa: CASSLEQGAYEQYF; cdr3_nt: TGTGCCAGCAGCTTGGAGCAGGGGGCCTACGAGCAGTACTTC
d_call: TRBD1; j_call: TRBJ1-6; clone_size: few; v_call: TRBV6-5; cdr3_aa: CASSSRTGAVNSPLHF; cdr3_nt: TGTGCCAGCAGTTCCCGGACAGGGGCCGTTAATTCACCCCTCCACTTT
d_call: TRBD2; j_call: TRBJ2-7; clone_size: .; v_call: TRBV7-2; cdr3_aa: CASSLGTSVYEQYF; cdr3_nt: TGTGCCAGCAGCTTAGGGACTAGCGTTTACGAGCAGTACTTC
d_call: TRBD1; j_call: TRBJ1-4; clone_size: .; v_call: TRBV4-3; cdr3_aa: CASSQQPGQGFSNEKLFF; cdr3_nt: TGCGCCAGCAGCCAGCAGCCGGGACAGGGTTTCTCTAATGAAAAACTGTTTTTT
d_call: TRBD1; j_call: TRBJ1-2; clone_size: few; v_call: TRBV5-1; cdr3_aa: CASSLGSPGQGDGYTF; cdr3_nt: TGCGCCAGCAGCTTGGGGAGTCCGGGACAGGGAGATGGCTACACCTTC
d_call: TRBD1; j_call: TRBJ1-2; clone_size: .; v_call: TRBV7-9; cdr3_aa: CASSPDRGRFYGYTF; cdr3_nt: TGTGCCAGCAGCCCCGACAGGGGGCGCTTCTATGGCTACACCTTC
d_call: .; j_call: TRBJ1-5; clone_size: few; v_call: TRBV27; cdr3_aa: CASSGAGSGQPQHF; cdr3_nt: TGTGCCAGCAGTGGGGCAGGGTCTGGTCAGCCCCAGCATTTT
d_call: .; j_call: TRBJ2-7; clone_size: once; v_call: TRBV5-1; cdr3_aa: CASSPNSGFEQYF; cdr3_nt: TGCGCCAGCAGCCCCAACAGTGGATTTGAGCAGTACTTC
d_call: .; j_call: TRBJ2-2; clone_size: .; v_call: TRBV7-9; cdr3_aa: CASSVSTASNTGELFF; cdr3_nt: TGTGCCAGCAGCGTATCGACAGCCTCGAACACCGGGGAGCTGTTTTTT
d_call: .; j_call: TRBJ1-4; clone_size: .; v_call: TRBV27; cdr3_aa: CASSTRYGKLFF; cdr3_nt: TGTGCCAGCAGCACTCGTTATGGAAAACTGTTTTTT
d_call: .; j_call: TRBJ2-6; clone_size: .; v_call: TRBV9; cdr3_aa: CASSVRAGGANVLTF; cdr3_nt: TGTGCCAGCAGCGTGCGTGCGGGGGGGGCCAACGTCCTGACTTTC
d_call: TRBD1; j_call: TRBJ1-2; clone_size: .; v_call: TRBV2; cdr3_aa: CASSGQTGVYGYTF; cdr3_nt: TGTGCCAGCAGTGGCCAGACAGGGGTCTATGGCTACACCTTC
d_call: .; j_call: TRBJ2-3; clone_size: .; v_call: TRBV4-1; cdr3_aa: CASSQDSRVTRTDTQYF; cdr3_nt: TGCGCCAGCAGCCAAGATTCCAGGGTAACTCGCACAGATACGCAGTATTTT
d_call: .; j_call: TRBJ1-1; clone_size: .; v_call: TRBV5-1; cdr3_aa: CASMEQTNTEAFF; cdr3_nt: TGCGCCAGCATGGAGCAAACTAACACTGAAGCTTTCTTT
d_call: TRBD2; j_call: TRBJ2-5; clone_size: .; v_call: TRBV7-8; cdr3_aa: CASRGGVQETQYF; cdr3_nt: TGTGCCAGCAGGGGAGGGGTTCAAGAGACCCAGTACTTC
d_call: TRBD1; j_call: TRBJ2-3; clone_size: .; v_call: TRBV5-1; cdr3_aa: CASSSGQGIDTQYF; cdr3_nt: TGCGCCAGCAGCTCGGGACAGGGCATAGATACGCAGTATTTT
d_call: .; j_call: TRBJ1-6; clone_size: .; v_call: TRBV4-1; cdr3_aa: CASSQDLGGRYNSPLHF; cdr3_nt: TGCGCCAGCAGCCAAGACTTGGGGGGACGGTATAATTCACCCCTCCACTTT
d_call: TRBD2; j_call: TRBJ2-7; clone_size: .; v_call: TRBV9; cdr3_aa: CASSVGGEGYEQYF; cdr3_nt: TGTGCCAGCAGCGTAGGAGGGGAGGGCTACGAGCAGTACTTC
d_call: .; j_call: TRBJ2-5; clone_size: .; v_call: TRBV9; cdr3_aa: CASSARQFGETQYF; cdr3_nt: TGTGCCAGCAGCGCGCGACAGTTCGGGGAGACCCAGTACTTC
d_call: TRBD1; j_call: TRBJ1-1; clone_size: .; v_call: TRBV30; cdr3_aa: CAGTGMITEAFF; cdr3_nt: TGTGCCGGGACAGGGATGATCACTGAAGCTTTCTTT
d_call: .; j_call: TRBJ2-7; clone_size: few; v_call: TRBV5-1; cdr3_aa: CASGRGQETYEQYF; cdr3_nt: TGCGCCAGCGGCCGCGGGCAGGAGACCTACGAGCAGTACTTC
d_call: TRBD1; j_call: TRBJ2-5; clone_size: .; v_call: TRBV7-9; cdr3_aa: CASEERSSRQGETQYF; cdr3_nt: TGTGCCTCGGAAGAAAGGTCCTCCCGACAGGGGGAGACCCAGTACTTC
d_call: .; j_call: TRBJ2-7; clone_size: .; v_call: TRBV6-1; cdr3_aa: CASSEESPDEQYF; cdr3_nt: TGTGCCAGCAGTGAAGAAAGCCCCGACGAGCAGTACTTC
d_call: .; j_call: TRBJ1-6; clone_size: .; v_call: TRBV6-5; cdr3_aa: CASSLFGGGENSPLHF; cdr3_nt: TGTGCCAGCAGTTTGTTCGGTGGTGGGGAGAATTCACCCCTCCACTTT
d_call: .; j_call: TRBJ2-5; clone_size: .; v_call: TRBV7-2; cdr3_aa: CASGGQPTETQYF; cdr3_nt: TGTGCCAGCGGCGGACAGCCGACGGAGACCCAGTACTTC
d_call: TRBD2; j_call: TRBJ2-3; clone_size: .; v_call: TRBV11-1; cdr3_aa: CASRGRLAGTDTQYF; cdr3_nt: TGTGCCAGCAGGGGGCGACTAGCGGGCACAGATACGCAGTATTTT
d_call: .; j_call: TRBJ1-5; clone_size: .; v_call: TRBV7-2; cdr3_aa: CASSSHRAFNQPQHF; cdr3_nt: TGTGCCAGCAGCTCCCACAGGGCCTTCAATCAGCCCCAGCATTTT